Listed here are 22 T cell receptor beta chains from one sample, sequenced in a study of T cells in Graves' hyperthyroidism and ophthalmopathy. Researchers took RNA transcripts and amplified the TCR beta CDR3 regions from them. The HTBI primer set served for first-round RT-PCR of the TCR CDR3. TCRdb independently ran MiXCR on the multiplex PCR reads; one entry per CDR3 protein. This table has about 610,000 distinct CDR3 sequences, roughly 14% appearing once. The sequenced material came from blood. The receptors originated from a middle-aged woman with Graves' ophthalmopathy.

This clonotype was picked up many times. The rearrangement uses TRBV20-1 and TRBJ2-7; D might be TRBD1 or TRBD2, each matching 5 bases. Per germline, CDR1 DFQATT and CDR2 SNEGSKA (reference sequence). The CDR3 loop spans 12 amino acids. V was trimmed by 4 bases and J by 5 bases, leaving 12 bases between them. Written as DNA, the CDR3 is TGCAGTGCTACACCCTGGGGGAACGAGCAGTACTTC. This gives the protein CSATPWGNEQYF.

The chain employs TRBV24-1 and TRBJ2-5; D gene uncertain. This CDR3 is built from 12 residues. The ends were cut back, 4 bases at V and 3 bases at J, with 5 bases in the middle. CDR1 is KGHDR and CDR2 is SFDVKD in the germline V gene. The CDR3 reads CATSDSKETQYF. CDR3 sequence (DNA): TGTGCCACCAGTGACTCGAAAGAGACCCAGTACTTC.

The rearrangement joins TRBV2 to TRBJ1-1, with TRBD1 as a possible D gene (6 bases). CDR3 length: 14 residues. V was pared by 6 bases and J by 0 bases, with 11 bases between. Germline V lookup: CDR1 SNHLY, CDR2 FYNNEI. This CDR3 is CASRDQGMNTEAFF. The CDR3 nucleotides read TGTGCCAGCAGGGACCAGGGGATGAACACTGAAGCTTTCTTT.

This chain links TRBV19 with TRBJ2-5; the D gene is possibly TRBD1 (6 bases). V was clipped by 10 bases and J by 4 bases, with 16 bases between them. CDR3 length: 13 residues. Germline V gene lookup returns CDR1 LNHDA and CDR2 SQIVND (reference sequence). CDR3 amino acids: CATGQRDLETQYF. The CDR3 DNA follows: TGTGCCACCGGACAGCGCGATTTAGAGACCCAGTACTTC.

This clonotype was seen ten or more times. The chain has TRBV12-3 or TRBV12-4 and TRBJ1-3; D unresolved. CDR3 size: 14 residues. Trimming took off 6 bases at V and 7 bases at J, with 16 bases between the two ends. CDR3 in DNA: TGTGCCAGCAGCCCATGGCGGAGAGACAACACCATATATTTT. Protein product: CASSPWRRDNTIYF.

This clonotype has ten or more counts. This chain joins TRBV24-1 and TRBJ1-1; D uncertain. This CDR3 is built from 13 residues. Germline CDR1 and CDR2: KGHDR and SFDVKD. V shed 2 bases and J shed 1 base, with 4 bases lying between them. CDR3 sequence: CATSDWGNTEAFF. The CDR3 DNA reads TGTGCCACCAGTGATTGGGGGAACACTGAAGCTTTCTTT.

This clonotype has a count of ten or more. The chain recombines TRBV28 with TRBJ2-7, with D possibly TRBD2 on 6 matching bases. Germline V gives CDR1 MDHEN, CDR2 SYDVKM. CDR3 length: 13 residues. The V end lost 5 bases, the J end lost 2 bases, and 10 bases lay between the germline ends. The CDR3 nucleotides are TGTGCCAGCAGTCGCGGGAAGCCCTACGAGCAGTACTTC. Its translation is CASSRGKPYEQYF.

Here the CDR3 DNA reads TGTGCCAGCTCAATTGGACTAGCGGGAGTACAGAACACCGGGGAGCTGTTTTTT. It translates to CASSIGLAGVQNTGELFF. The chain couples TRBV18 to TRBJ2-2; TRBD2 agrees at 13 bases. The germline V gene encodes CDR1 KGHSH and CDR2 LQKENI. The CDR3 consists of 18 residues. The junction had 7 bases not matched to a gene; V was cut back by 5 bases and J by 1 base. The full variable domain, completed using reference TRBV18 and TRBJ2-2, is NAGVMQNPRHLVRRRGQEARLRCSPMKGHSHVYWYRQLPEEGLKFMVYLQKENIIDESGMPKERFSAEFPKEGPSILRIQQVVRGDSAAYFCASSIGLAGVQNTGELFFGEGSRLTVL.

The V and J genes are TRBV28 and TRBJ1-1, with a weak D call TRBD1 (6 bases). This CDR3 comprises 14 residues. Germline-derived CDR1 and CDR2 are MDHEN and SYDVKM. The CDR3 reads CTTYLDGGFTEAFF. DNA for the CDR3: TGTACCACCTACCTTGACGGGGGCTTTACTGAAGCTTTCTTT.

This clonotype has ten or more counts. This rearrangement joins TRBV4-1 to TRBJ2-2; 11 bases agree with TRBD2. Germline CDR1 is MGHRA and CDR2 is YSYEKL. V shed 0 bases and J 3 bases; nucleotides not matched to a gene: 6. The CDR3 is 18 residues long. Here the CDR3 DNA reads TGCGCCAGCAGCCAAGAAACTCTAGCGGGAGGAGACACCGGGGAGCTGTTTTTT. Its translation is CASSQETLAGGDTGELFF.

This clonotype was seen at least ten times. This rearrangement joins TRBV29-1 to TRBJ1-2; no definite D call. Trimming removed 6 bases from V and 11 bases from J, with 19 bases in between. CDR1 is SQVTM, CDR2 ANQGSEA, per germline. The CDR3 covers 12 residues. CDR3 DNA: TGCAGCGTATTACTAAAAGAGATGGGGTACACCTTC. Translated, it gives CSVLLKEMGYTF. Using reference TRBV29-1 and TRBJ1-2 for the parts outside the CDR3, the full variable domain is SAVISQKPSRDICQRGTSLTIQCQVDSQVTMMFWYRQQPGQSLTLIATANQGSEATYESGFVIDKFPISRPNLTFSTLTVSNMSPEDSSIYLCSVLLKEMGYTFGSGTRLTVV.

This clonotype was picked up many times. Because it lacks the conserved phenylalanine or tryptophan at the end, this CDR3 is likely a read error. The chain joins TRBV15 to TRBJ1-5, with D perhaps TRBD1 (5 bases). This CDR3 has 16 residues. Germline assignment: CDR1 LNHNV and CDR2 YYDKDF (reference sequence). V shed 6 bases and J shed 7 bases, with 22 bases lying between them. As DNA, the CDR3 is TGTGCCACCAGGCCAGAATATTTGGGGACGAACCAGCCCCAGCATTCT. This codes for CATRPEYLGTNQPQHS.

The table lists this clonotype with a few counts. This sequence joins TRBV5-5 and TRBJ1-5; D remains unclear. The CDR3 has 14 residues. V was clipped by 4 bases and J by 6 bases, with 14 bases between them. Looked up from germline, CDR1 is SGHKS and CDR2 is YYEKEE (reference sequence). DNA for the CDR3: TGTGCCAGCAGCCGGTGGGGAGAGGGTCAGCCCCAGCATTTT. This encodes CASSRWGEGQPQHF.

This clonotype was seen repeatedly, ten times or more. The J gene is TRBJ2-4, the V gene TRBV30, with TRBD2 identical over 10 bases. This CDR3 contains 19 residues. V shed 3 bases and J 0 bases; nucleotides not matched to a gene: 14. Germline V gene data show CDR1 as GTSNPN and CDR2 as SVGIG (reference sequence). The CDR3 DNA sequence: TGTGCCTGGAGCCTTACCCGGACTAGCGGCGTACTAGCCAAAAACATTCAGTACTTC. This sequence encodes CAWSLTRTSGVLAKNIQYF.

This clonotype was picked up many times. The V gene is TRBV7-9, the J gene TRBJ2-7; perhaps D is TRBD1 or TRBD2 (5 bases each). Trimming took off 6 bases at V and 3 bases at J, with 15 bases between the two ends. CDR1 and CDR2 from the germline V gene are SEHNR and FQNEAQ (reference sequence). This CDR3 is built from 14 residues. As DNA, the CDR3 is TGTGCCAGCAGTTTGGGACCTGCTCACTACGAGCAGTACTTC. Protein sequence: CASSLGPAHYEQYF. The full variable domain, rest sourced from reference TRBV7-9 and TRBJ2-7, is DTGVSQNPRHKITKRGQNVTFRCDPISEHNRLYWYRQTLGQGPEFLTYFQNEAQLEKSRLLSDRFSAERPKGSFSTLEIQRTEQGDSAMYLCASSLGPAHYEQYFGPGTRLTVT.

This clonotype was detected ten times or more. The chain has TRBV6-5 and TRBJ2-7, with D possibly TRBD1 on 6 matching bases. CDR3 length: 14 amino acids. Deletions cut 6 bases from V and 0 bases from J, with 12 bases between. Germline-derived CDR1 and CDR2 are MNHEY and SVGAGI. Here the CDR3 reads CASRGGRNSYEQYF. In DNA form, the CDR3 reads TGTGCCAGCAGAGGGGGAAGGAACTCCTACGAGCAGTACTTC.

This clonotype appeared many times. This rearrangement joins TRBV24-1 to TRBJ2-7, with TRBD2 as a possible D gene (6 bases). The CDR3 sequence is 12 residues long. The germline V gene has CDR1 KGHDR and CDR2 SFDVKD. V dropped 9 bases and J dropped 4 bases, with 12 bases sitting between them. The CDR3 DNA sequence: TGTGCCACCTGGGGACTGCGATACGAGCAGTACTTC. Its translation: CATWGLRYEQYF.

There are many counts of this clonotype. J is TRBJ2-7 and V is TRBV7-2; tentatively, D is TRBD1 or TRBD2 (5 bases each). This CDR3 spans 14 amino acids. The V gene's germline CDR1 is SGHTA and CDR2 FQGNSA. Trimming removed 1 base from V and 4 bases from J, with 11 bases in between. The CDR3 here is CASSLEPGRYEQYF. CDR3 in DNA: TGTGCCAGCAGCTTAGAGCCGGGGCGGTACGAGCAGTACTTC.

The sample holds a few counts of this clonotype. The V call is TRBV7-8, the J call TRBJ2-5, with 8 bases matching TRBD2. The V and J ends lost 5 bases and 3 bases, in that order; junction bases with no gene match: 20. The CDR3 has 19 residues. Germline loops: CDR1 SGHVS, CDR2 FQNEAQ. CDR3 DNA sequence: TGTGCCAGCAGCAGCCCTAGTGACGACTCGCGGGAGGTAAAAGAGACCCAGTACTTC. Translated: CASSSPSDDSREVKETQYF.

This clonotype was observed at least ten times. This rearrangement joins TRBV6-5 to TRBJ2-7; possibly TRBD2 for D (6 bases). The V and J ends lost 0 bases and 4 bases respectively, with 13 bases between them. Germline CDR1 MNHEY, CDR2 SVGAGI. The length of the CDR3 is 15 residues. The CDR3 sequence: CASSYSTRRLYEQYF. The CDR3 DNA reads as TGTGCCAGCAGTTACTCGACTAGGAGATTGTACGAGCAGTACTTC.

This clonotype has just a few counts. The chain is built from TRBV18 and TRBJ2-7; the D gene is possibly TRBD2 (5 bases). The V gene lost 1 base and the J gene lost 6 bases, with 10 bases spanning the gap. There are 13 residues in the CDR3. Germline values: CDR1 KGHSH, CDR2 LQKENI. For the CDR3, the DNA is TGTGCCAGCTCACCACTTGAGGGTGGCGAGCAGTACTTC. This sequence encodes CASSPLEGGEQYF.

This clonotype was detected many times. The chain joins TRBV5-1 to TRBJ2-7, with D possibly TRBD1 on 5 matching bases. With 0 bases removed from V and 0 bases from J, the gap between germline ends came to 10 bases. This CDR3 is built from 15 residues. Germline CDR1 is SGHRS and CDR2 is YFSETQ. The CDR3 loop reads CASSLGQLLSYEQYF. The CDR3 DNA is TGCGCCAGCAGCTTGGGACAGCTACTCTCCTACGAGCAGTACTTC.